This T cell receptor beta chain is from a study of cytomegalovirus exposure and HLA in healthy donors. Study background: Tens of millions of unique TCRs from HLA-typed donors were held in an early release of data. Study-level results: Later findings reportedly placed an Asian-associated ancestry cluster below the roughly 690-donor mean for N-insertions. Specific recognition of CMV antigens was confirmed in vitro for three chains (all CMV-associated). Most TCR sequences were seen very rarely across donors, but some public TCRs occurred in many.

This CDR3 contains 16 residues. Germline loops: CDR1 PRHDT, CDR2 FYEKMQ (reference sequence). V shed 5 bases, J shed 4 bases, and the junction held 9 bases outside the gene matches. The PCR contained 60 Vbeta and 13 Jbeta primers. TCRdb's table, derived via immunoSEQ multiplex PCR, lists solely in-frame clones and lacks some. Of 120,000 or so clones listed, 77% are singletons. Worth noting for this clone: Its antigen is undetermined.

Sequenced material: PBMCs. This receptor was obtained from a man between 18 and 29 years old in good health and CMV-seropositive. The chain has TRBV13 and TRBJ2-3, with 10 bases lining up with TRBD1. CDR3 amino acids: CASSGRDRGIADTQYF. Written as DNA, the CDR3 is TGTGCCAGCAGCGGCCGGGACAGGGGAATCGCAGATACGCAGTATTTT.